Described below is a single TCR beta chain sequence and its context. This entry comes from a study of CD8 T cells in Susac syndrome. Random hexamers were used to reverse transcribe an amount of about 0.45 to 1 ug RNA. TCRdb re-derived calls from the immunoSEQ multiplex PCR reads in MiXCR, one entry per CDR3 protein. The sample gives about 200,000 distinct CDR3 sequences, around 95% of which show up once; 0.1% is in the top ten. Sequencing was carried out using CD4+ T cells from PBMCs. This clonotype originated in a human donor in good health.

As DNA, the CDR3 is TGTGCCAGCAGTTACTCGGGACAGTACTACGAGCAGTACTTC. Its protein product is CASSYSGQYYEQYF. This rearrangement joins TRBV6-5 to TRBJ2-7; 7 nucleotides line up with TRBD1. Germline V gene data show CDR1 as MNHEY and CDR2 as SVGAGI. Trimming cost V 0 bases and J 3 bases; bases outside gene matches: 2. CDR3 length: 14 amino acids.